What follows is one T cell receptor (beta chain) and its context. What it binds is unknown. TCRdb's table, derived via immunoSEQ multiplex PCR, lists solely in-frame clones and lacks some. The sample includes about 35,000 clones, around 90% of them seen just once. This sample is part of a study of PD-1 blockade in classical Hodgkin lymphoma. Study details: Intravenous infusions of nivolumab 3 mg/kg reached patients every 2 weeks.

There was relapse after autologous stem cell transplantation in every patient, and there was variation in brentuximab vedotin exposure. Purification of CD4+ T cells from thawed PBMCs was achieved by magnetic negative selection. Germline CDR1 MNHEY, CDR2 SMNVEV (reference sequence). The CDR3 spans 13 residues. Trimming left V 2 bases short and J 0 bases short, with 2 bases between. Notes on the study in general: By C4D1, diversity of CD4+ TCRs had risen significantly, whereas that of CD8+ TCRs had not. Complete responders' diversity at baseline resembled that of newly diagnosed patients. In newly diagnosed patients, baseline TCR diversity was reportedly below that of healthy donors.

The sequence was collected from a human donor with classical Hodgkin lymphoma. The source material was CD4+ T cells from blood, sampled at baseline. The chain links TRBV27 to TRBJ1-3; no definite D call. DNA for the CDR3: TGTGCCAGCAGTTTAGACTCTGGAAACACCATATATTTT. Translation gives CASSLDSGNTIYF.